These 27 T cell receptor beta chains were all obtained from the same sample, sequenced in a study of CD8+CD57+ T cells in acquired aplastic anemia. The study profiled TCR beta VDJ and CDR3 using genomic DNA as template. TCRdb re-derived calls from the reads in MiXCR, one entry per CDR3 protein. The table lists 400,000 to 500,000 distinct CDR3 sequences, 55% to 70% of them singletons, with 3% to 4.5% in the top ten. Material for sequencing was sorted CD4+, CD8+, or CD8+CD57+ T cells (not recorded which) from PBMCs. These receptors were collected from a human donor in good health, serving as a control.

The V gene is TRBV15, the J gene TRBJ2-5, with D tentatively TRBD2 (6 bases). The CDR3 runs to 16 residues. Germline V gene data show CDR1 as LNHNV and CDR2 as YYDKDF (reference sequence). Between the trimmed V and J ends, which lost 0 bases and 2 bases, there was a span of 13 bases. The CDR3 DNA sequence: TGTGCCACCAGCAGAGATCGGGGACGGGAGCAAGAGACCCAGTACTTC. It codes for CATSRDRGREQETQYF.

This clonotype has a count of ten or more. The V call is TRBV18, the J call TRBJ1-6; D may be TRBD1 (5 bases). Trimming shortened V by 6 bases and J by 10 bases, and 19 bases separated the two germline ends. This CDR3 has 15 residues. Germline CDR1 and CDR2: KGHSH and LQKENI. The CDR3 DNA reads TGTGCCAGCTCGTCGACGGGACGGGGGAGCTCACCCCTCCACTTT. This gives the protein CASSSTGRGSSPLHF. Full variable domain (missing parts from reference TRBV18 and TRBJ1-6): NAGVMQNPRHLVRRRGQEARLRCSPMKGHSHVYWYRQLPEEGLKFMVYLQKENIIDESGMPKERFSAEFPKEGPSILRIQQVVRGDSAAYFCASSSTGRGSSPLHFGNGTRLTVT.

The V call is TRBV9, the J call TRBJ1-6; unclear D gene. In germline, CDR1 is SGDLS, CDR2 YYNGEE. V shed 0 bases and J shed 16 bases, with 20 bases lying between them. This CDR3 has 15 amino acids. The CDR3 region is CASSVGAVAGNLLHF. As DNA, the CDR3 is TGTGCCAGCAGCGTAGGAGCAGTAGCGGGGAATCTACTCCACTTT.

About this clonotype itself: This CDR3 is missing its conserved last phenylalanine or tryptophan, likely due to a read error. The V gene is TRBV10-1, the J gene TRBJ1-1; unclear D gene. The CDR3 totals 16 residues. The germline V gene has CDR1 WNHNN and CDR2 SYGVQD (reference sequence). Here the CDR3 DNA reads TGCGCCAGCAGCGAAAAGGAGAGTGAGATGAACACTGGAGCTTTCTCT. It translates to CASSEKESEMNTGAFS.

This clonotype has ten or more counts. The chain recombines TRBV12-3 or TRBV12-4 with TRBJ2-7, with D uncertain. CDR3 length: 12 residues. The V end was cut by 2 bases, the J end by 9 bases, with 11 bases between. CDR3 DNA sequence: TGTGCCAGCAGTTTATTAGCATCTGGGCAGTACTTC. This gives the protein CASSLLASGQYF.

The table lists this clonotype with a count of one. A read error may account for a junction end that differs from germline. The V call is TRBV9, the J call TRBJ2-2, with TRBD1 matching over 7 bases. CDR1 and CDR2 (germline): SGDLS, YYNGEE. CDR3 length: 15 residues. CDR3 sequence (DNA): TGTGCCAGCAGCAATGACAGGGTCGACACCGGGCAGCTGTTTTTT. Residues: CASSNDRVDTGQLFF.

Here the CDR3 reads CASSLVDNSPQHF. The CDR3 DNA sequence: TGTGCCAGCAGCTTAGTAGATAATTCGCCGCAGCATTTT. The V gene is TRBV7-2, the J gene TRBJ1-5; D ambiguous. This CDR3 has 13 amino acids. The germline CDR1 and CDR2 sequences are SGHTA and FQGNSA. V was trimmed by 1 base and J by 13 bases, leaving 14 bases between them.

As to this clonotype: At one boundary the junction diverges from the germline segment, which might be a read error. This chain uses TRBV7-2 with TRBJ2-5; D unclear. The CDR3 extends over 11 amino acids. Germline V gene lookup returns CDR1 SGHTA and CDR2 FQGNSA. The CDR3 DNA reads TGTGCCAGCAGCTTGCAAGAGACCAAGTACTTC. It encodes CASSLQETKYF.

Remarks on this clonotype: The conserved phenylalanine or tryptophan is not found at the CDR3 terminus, so this likely reflects a read error. The rearrangement uses TRBV7-2 and TRBJ1-1; tentatively, D is TRBD1 (5 bases). With 6 bases removed from V and 8 bases from J, the gap between germline ends came to 16 bases. The germline gives CDR1 SGHTA, CDR2 FQGNSA. This CDR3 has 13 residues. The CDR3 sequence is CASRLGLGAEAFV. DNA of the CDR3: TGTGCCAGCAGGCTGGGGCTGGGCGCCGAAGCTTTCGTT.

V gene TRBV12-3 or TRBV12-4 combines with J gene TRBJ1-4; 9 nucleotides align to TRBD1. V was pared by 5 bases and J by 8 bases, with 9 bases of the junction left unmatched. The CDR3 has 15 residues. The DNA of the CDR3 is TGTGCCAGCAGTGTAGACGGACAGGGGCTCGAAAAACTGTTTTTT. It translates to CASSVDGQGLEKLFF.

CDR3 region: CASSFAGSYGNLFF. The CDR3 nucleotides are TGTGCCAGCAGTTTCGCTGGGTCCTATGGAAACCTGTTTTTT. The rearrangement links TRBV7-3 to TRBJ1-4, with no clear D. Trimming left V 6 bases short and J 14 bases short, with 22 bases between. The CDR3 length is 14 residues. Germline CDR1 and CDR2: SGHTA and FQGTGA.

This rearrangement joins TRBV10-1 to TRBJ2-7, with TRBD2 as a possible D gene (5 bases). This CDR3 has 14 residues. The V end was cut by 2 bases, the J end by 2 bases, with 10 bases between. Per germline, CDR1 WNHNN and CDR2 SYGVQD (reference sequence). The CDR3 DNA reads TGCGCCAGCAGTGAGATTCTAGCCCCCTACGAGCAGTACTTC. It translates to CASSEILAPYEQYF.

The chain has TRBV4-3 and TRBJ2-1; 15 nucleotides match TRBD2. Germline values: CDR1 LGHNA, CDR2 YSLEER. This CDR3 is built from 15 residues. The V and J ends lost 5 bases and 8 bases, in that order; junction bases with no gene match: 4. The CDR3 DNA is TGCGCCAGCAGCATAGGACTAGCGGGGGGGTATGAGCAGTTCTTC. It is translated as CASSIGLAGGYEQFF.

The gene calls are TRBV24-1 and TRBJ2-7, with D possibly TRBD2 on 5 matching bases. The V and J ends lost 3 bases and 2 bases respectively, with 13 bases between them. CDR3 length: 15 amino acids. CDR1 is KGHDR, CDR2 SFDVKD, per germline. This CDR3 is CATSDPGNVPYEQYF. For the CDR3, the DNA is TGTGCCACCAGTGATCCGGGGAACGTACCCTACGAGCAGTACTTC.

In the case of this clonotype: Mismatch with germline at one junction end may stem from a read error. This sequence joins TRBV2 and TRBJ1-1; D may be TRBD1 (6 bases). CDR3 length: 16 amino acids. Germline V CDR1 and CDR2: SNHLY, FYNNEI. The CDR3 DNA is TGTGCCACCAGCAGAGGGGACAACGCGAGGAACACTGAAGGTTCCTTT. Its protein is CATSRGDNARNTEGSF.

As regards this clonotype: The germline gene is not matched at one end of the junction; a read error may be the cause. V usage is TRBV5-1 and J usage is TRBJ2-7, with 10 bases identical to TRBD1. The CDR3 runs 15 residues. Per the germline V gene, CDR1 is SGHRS and CDR2 is YFSETQ. In DNA form, the CDR3 reads TGTGCCAGCAGCAGGCAGGGACAGGGGATCACCGAGCAGTACTTC. Amino acid sequence: CASSRQGQGITEQYF.

This clonotype was recorded at least ten times. V gene TRBV10-1 combines with J gene TRBJ1-1; TRBD1 aligns across 8 bases. The V and J ends lost 5 bases and 2 bases, in that order; junction bases with no gene match: 7. Per germline, CDR1 WNHNN and CDR2 SYGVQD (reference sequence). This CDR3 comprises 15 residues. Here the CDR3 DNA reads TGCGCCAGCAGTAAATACAGGGGGGGCAACACTGAAGCTTTCTTT. Amino acid sequence: CASSKYRGGNTEAFF.

This chain connects TRBV9 to TRBJ2-3, with TRBD2 as a possible D gene (7 bases). The germline V and J ends were trimmed by 4 bases and 9 bases, with 24 bases remaining between them. Germline-derived CDR1 and CDR2 are SGDLS and YYNGEE. The CDR3 loop spans 16 amino acids. The CDR3 reads CASSQEGGTYRDTQYF. The CDR3 bases are TGTGCCAGCAGCCAAGAGGGGGGGACGTACAGAGACACGCAGTATTTT. Using reference TRBV9 and TRBJ2-3 for the parts outside the CDR3, the full variable domain is DSGVTQTPKHLITATGQRVTLRCSPRSGDLSVYWYQQSLDQGLQFLIQYYNGEERAKGNILERFSAQQFPDLHSELNLSSLELGDSALYFCASSQEGGTYRDTQYFGPGTRLTVL.

The chain employs TRBV20-1 and TRBJ2-1; 10 bases are shared with TRBD2. Per germline, CDR1 DFQATT and CDR2 SNEGSKA (reference sequence). V dropped 6 bases and J dropped 0; count of bases not matched to a gene: 20. The CDR3 loop spans 20 amino acids. For the CDR3, the DNA is TGCAGTGCCAATAGAGACCTAGCGGGAGATCTAATATCCTCCTACAATGAGCAGTTCTTC. Translated, it gives CSANRDLAGDLISSYNEQFF.

This rearrangement joins TRBV7-2 to TRBJ1-3; D call uncertain. Trimming stripped 5 bases from V and 1 base from J, with 21 bases between. Germline CDR1 is SGHTA and CDR2 is FQGNSA. CDR3 length equals 18 residues. The CDR3 sequence: CASSQDEDYCLSGNTIYF. CDR3 coding DNA: TGTGCCAGCAGCCAAGATGAGGACTACTGCCTATCTGGAAACACCATATATTTT.

This chain connects TRBV5-8 to TRBJ1-3; TRBD1 might be the D (5 bases). The germline V gene has CDR1 SGHTS and CDR2 YDEGEE. This CDR3 is built from 15 residues. The germline V and J ends were trimmed by 5 bases and 4 bases, with 16 bases remaining between them. CDR3 DNA sequence: TGTGCCAGCAGTTACTCGGACAAAGGGGGAAACACCATATATTTT. Translation gives CASSYSDKGGNTIYF.

This sequence joins TRBV7-6 and TRBJ1-2, with D possibly TRBD1 on 5 matching bases. The V end lost 2 bases, the J end lost 4 bases, and 20 bases lay between the germline ends. This CDR3 is 17 amino acids long. Germline CDR1 is SGHVS and CDR2 is FNYEAQ. The CDR3 region is CASSLIVQGSGGYGYTF. For the CDR3, the DNA is TGTGCCAGCAGCTTAATCGTGCAGGGTAGTGGCGGCTATGGCTACACCTTC.

The rearrangement links TRBV12-3 or TRBV12-4 to TRBJ1-1; D is ambiguous. Deletions cut 5 bases from V and 4 bases from J, with 14 bases between. CDR3 length equals 14 residues. CDR3 sequence (DNA): TGTGCCAGCAGTCTTAGTGTGGGTAGCACTGAAGCTTTCTTT. Translating it yields CASSLSVGSTEAFF.

This chain joins TRBV2 and TRBJ2-7, with 7 positions matching TRBD2. Trimming cost V 5 bases and J 1 base; bases outside gene matches: 14. Looked up from germline, CDR1 is SNHLY and CDR2 is FYNNEI. The CDR3 sequence is 17 residues long. The CDR3 here is CASSMGGRTSYSYEQYF. The CDR3, as DNA: TGTGCCAGCAGTATGGGGGGGAGAACCAGCTATTCCTACGAGCAGTACTTC.

This chain links TRBV2 with TRBJ2-3, with 10 bases that match TRBD2. With the DNA end fitting TRBJ2-7 better, the J assignment may be wrong. This CDR3 has 13 amino acids. Germline lookup yields CDR1 SNHLY and CDR2 FYNNEI. CDR3 protein: CASTSGGLYEQYF. The CDR3 DNA reads as TGTGCCAGCACTAGCGGGGGACTATACGAGCAGTACTTC.

Ten or more counts support this clonotype. The J gene is TRBJ1-6, the V gene TRBV6-2 or TRBV6-3, with a possible D match to TRBD1 (6 bases). CDR1 is MNHEY, CDR2 SVGEGT, per germline. The CDR3 has 12 residues. The ends were cut back, 7 bases at V and 13 bases at J, with 14 bases in the middle. Here the CDR3 DNA reads TGTGCCAGCACAGGGGACCAAGGGCCCCTCCACTTT. The encoded protein is CASTGDQGPLHF.

The V and J genes are TRBV29-1 and TRBJ2-1, with 8 nucleotides matching TRBD2. With V trimmed by 5 bases and J by 9 bases, 6 bases remained unmatched. Germline-derived CDR1 and CDR2 are SQVTM and ANQGSEA. CDR3 length equals 12 residues. The CDR3 DNA is TGCAGCGTTCCGGGAGGGCCTAGTGAGCAGTTCTTC. Residues: CSVPGGPSEQFF.